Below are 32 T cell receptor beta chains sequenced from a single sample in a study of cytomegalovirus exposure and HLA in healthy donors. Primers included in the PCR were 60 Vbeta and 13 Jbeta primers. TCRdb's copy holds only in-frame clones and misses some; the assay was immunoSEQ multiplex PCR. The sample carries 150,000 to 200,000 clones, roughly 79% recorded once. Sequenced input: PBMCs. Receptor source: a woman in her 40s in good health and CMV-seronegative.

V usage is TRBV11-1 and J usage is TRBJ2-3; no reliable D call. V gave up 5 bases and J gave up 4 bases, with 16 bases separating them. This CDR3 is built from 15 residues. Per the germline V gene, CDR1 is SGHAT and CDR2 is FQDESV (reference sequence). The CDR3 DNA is TGTGCCAGCAGCCTCGGCGGAATTTCGGCAGATACGCAGTATTTT. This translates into CASSLGGISADTQYF.

The CDR3 region has the DNA TGCGCCAGCAGTTCCACAACCTACGAGCAGTACTTC. Its translation is CASSSTTYEQYF. V gene TRBV5-1 combines with J gene TRBJ2-7; D is undetermined. V was trimmed by 5 bases and J by 2 bases, leaving 8 bases between them. The CDR3 totals 12 residues. Germline V gene lookup returns CDR1 SGHRS and CDR2 YFSETQ.

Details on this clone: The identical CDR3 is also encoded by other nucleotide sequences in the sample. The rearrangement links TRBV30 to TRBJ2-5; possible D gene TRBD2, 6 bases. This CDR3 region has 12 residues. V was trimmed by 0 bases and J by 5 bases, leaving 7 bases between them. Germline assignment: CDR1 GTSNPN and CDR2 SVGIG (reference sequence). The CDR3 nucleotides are TGTGCCTGGAGTGTAGGAGGGGAGACCCAGTACTTC. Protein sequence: CAWSVGGETQYF.

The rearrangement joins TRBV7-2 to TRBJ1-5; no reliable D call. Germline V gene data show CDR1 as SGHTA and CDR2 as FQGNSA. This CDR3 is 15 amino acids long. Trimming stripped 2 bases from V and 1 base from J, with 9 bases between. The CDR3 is CASSLWEASNQPQHF. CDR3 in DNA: TGTGCCAGCAGCTTATGGGAGGCCAGCAATCAGCCCCAGCATTTT.

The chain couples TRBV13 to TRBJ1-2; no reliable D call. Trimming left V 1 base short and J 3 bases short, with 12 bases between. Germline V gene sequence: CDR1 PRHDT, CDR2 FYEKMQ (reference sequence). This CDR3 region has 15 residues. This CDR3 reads CASSLVRSTHYGYTF. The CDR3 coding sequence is TGTGCCAGCAGCTTAGTCCGTAGTACCCACTATGGCTACACCTTC.

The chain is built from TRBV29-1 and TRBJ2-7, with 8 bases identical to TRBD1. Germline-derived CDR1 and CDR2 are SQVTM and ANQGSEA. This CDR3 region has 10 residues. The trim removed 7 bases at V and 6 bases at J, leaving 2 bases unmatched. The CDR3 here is CSAGQGEQYF. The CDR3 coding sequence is TGCAGCGCAGGACAGGGCGAGCAGTACTTC.

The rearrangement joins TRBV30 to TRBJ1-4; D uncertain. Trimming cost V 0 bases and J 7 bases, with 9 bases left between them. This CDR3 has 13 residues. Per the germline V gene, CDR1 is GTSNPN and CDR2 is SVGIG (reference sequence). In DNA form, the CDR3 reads TGTGCCTGGAGTGTAAGGTCGGGTGAAAAACTGTTTTTT. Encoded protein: CAWSVRSGEKLFF.

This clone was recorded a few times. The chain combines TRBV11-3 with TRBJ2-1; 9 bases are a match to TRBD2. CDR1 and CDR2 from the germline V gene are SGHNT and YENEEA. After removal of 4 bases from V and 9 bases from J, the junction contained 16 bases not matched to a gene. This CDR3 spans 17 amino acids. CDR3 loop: CASSSLATSGMGGEQFF. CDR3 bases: TGTGCCAGCAGCTCGCTTGCGACTAGCGGAATGGGGGGTGAGCAGTTCTTC.

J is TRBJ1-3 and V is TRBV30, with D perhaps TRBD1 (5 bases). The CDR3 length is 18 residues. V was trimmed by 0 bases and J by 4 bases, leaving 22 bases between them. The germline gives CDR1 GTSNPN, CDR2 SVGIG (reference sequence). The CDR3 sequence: CAWSVRQGGSLGGNTIYF. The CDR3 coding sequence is TGTGCCTGGAGTGTACGGCAGGGCGGTTCATTGGGAGGAAACACCATATATTTT.

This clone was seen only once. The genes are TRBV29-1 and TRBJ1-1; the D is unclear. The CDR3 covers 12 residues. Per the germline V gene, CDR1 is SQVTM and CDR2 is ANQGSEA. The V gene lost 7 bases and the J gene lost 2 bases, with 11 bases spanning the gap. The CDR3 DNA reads TGCAGCGCTGTGAAGAGTAACACTGAAGCTTTCTTT. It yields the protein CSAVKSNTEAFF.

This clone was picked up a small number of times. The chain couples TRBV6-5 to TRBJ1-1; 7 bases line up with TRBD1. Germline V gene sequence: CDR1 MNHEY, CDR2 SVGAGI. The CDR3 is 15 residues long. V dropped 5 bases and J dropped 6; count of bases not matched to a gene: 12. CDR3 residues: CASSRQGEVYAEAFF. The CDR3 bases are TGTGCCAGCAGTCGACAGGGTGAGGTTTACGCTGAAGCTTTCTTT.

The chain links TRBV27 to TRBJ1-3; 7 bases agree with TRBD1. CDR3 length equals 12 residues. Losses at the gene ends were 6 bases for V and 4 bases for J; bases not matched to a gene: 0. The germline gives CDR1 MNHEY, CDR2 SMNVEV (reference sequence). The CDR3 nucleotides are TGTGCCAGCAGGGGACAGGGAAACACCATATATTTT. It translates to CASRGQGNTIYF.

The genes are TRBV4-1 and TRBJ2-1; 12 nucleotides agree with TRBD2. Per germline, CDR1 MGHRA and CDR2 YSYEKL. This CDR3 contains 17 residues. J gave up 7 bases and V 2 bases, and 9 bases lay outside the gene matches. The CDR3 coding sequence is TGCGCCAGCAGCCAATCCCTAGCGGGAGGGCCCGCAAATGAGCAGTTCTTC. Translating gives CASSQSLAGGPANEQFF.

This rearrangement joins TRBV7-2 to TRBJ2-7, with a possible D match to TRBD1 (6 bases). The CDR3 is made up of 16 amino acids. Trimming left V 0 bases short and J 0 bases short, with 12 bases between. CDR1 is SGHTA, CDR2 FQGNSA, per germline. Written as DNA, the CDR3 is TGTGCCAGCAGCTTAGCGGCCGGACAGCTCTCCTACGAGCAGTACTTC. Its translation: CASSLAAGQLSYEQYF.

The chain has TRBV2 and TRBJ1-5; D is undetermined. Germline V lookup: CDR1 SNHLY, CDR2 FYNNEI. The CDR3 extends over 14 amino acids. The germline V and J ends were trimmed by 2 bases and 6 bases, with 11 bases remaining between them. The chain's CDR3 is CASSEQSTGQPQHF. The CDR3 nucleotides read TGTGCCAGCAGTGAACAGTCGACTGGTCAGCCCCAGCATTTT.

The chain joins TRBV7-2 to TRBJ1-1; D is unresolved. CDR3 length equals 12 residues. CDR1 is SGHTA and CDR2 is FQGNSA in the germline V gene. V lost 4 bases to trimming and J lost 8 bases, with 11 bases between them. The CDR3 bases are TGTGCCAGCAGCTCCTTCAGAGGCGAAGCTTTCTTT. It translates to CASSSFRGEAFF.

The CDR3: CASLSNMAREAFF. The CDR3 bases are TGTGCCAGCCTATCTAATATGGCCAGGGAAGCTTTCTTT. J is TRBJ1-1 and V is TRBV19, with no clear D. CDR1 is LNHDA, CDR2 SQIVND, per germline (reference sequence). V lost 9 bases and J 8 bases, leaving 19 bases between the germline ends. The CDR3 is 13 residues long.

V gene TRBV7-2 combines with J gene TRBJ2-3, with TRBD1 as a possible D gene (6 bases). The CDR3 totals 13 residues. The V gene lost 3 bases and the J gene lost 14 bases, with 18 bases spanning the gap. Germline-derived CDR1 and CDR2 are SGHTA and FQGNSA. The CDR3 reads CASSLVGAGERYF. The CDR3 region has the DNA TGTGCCAGCAGCTTGGTAGGGGCAGGGGAGCGGTATTTT.

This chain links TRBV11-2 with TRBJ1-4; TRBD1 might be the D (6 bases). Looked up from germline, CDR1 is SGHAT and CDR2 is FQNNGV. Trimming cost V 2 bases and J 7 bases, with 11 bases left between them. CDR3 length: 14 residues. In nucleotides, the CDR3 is TGTGCCAGCAGCTTAAGGCAGGGGCGTGAAAAACTGTTTTTT. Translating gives CASSLRQGREKLFF.

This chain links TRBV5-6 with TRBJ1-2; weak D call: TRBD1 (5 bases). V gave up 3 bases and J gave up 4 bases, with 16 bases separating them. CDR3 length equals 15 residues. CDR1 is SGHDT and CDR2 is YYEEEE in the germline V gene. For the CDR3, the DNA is TGTGCCAGCAGCTCGGGGTCCCCCGGGGGCTATGGCTACACCTTC. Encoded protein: CASSSGSPGGYGYTF.

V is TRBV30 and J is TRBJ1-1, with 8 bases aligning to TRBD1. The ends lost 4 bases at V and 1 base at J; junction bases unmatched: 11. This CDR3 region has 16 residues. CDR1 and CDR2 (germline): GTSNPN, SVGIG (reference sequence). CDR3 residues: CAWIYGTGLSNTEAFF. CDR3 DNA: TGTGCCTGGATCTACGGGACAGGTCTCTCGAACACTGAAGCTTTCTTT.

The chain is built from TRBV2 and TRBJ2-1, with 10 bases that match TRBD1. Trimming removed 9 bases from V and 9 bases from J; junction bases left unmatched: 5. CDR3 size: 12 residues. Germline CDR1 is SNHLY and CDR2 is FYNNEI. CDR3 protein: CASSDRGLEQFF. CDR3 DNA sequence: TGTGCCAGTTCCGACAGGGGGCTTGAGCAGTTCTTC.

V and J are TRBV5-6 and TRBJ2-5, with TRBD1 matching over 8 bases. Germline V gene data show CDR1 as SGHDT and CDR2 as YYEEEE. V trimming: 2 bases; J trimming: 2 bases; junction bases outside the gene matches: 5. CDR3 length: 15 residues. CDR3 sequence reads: CASSFGTGLQETQYF. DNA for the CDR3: TGTGCCAGCAGCTTCGGGACAGGACTACAAGAGACCCAGTACTTC.

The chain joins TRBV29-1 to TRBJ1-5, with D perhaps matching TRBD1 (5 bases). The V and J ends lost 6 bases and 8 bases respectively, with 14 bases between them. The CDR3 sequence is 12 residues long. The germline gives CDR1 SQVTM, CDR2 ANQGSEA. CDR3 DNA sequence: TGCAGCGTGGGGGGGGGAGAGGAGCCCCAGCATTTT. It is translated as CSVGGGEEPQHF.

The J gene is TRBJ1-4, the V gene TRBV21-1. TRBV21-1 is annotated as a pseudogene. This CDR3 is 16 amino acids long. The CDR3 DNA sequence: TGTGCCAGCAGCCTACGACTTATCCTACGTGGTGAAAAACTGTTTTTT. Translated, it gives CASSLRLILRGEKLFF.

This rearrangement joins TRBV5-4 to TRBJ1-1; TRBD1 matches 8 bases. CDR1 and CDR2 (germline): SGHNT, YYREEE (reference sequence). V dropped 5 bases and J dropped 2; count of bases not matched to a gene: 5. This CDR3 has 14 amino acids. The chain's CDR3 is CASRPDRVNTEAFF. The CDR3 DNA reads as TGTGCCAGCAGGCCGGACAGGGTCAACACTGAAGCTTTCTTT.

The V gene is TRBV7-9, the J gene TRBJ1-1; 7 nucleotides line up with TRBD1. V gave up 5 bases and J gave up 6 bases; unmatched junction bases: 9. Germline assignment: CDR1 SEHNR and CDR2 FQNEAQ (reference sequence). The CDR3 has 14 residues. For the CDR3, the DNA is TGTGCCAGCAGCGTAGACAGGGAGAGCTCTGAAGCTTTCTTT. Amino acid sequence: CASSVDRESSEAFF.

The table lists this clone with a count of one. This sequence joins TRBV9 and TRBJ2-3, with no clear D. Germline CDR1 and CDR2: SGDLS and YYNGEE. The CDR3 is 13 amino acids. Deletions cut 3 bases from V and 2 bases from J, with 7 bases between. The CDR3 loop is CASSALYTDTQYF. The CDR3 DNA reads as TGTGCCAGCAGCGCCCTTTACACAGATACGCAGTATTTT.

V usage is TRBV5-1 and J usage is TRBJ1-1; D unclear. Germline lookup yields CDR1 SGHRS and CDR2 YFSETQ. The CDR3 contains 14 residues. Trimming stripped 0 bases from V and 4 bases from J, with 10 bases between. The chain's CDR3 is CASSLGVPGTEAFF. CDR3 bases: TGCGCCAGCAGCTTGGGGGTGCCAGGCACTGAAGCTTTCTTT.

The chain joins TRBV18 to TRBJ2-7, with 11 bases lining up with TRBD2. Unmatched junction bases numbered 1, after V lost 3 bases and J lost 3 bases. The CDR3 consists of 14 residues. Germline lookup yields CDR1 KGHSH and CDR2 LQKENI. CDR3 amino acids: CASSPGTSGYEQYF. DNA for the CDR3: TGTGCCAGCTCACCCGGGACTAGCGGCTACGAGCAGTACTTC.

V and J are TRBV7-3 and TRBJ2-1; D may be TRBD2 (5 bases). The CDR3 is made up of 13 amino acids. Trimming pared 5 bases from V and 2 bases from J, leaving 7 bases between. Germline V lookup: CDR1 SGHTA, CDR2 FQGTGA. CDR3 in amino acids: CASSPSPYNEQFF. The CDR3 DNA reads TGTGCCAGCAGCCCTAGCCCCTACAATGAGCAGTTCTTC.

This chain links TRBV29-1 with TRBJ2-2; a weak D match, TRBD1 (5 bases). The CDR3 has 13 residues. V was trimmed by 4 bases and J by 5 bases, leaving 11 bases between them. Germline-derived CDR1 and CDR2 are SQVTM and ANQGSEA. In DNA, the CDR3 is TGCAGCGTTGCCAGGGTGGGAACCGGGGAGCTGTTTTTT. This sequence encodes CSVARVGTGELFF.